A selection of T cell receptor beta chains follows, all from one sample in a study of blood T cell repertoires in COVID-19. Using immunoSEQ multiplex PCR, the repertoire was profiled, and TCRdb retains in-frame clones only, with some absent. Of some 14,000 clones in the sample, around nine tenths were seen once. Sequences were obtained from peripheral blood. These receptors originate from a human donor in a cohort sampled during active COVID-19. CDR3s include the opening cysteine and the closing phenylalanine or tryptophan. The order of the fields is J gene, V gene, clone size, D gene, CDR3 DNA, CDR3 protein. D genes are given only for firm matches. Size tells how often a clone was seen (once, few, many) or the class of an expanded clone, and some rows leave it out.

>TRBJ2-7|TRBV9|once|TRBD2
TGTGCCAGCAGCGTATATCTCCGATTAAGGACTAGCGGGGCCTACGAGCAGTACTTC
CASSVYLRLRTSGAYEQYF
>TRBJ2-2|TRBV6-5|NA|TRBD1
TGTGCCAGCAGTTGGACAGGGGGCACCGGGGAGCTGTTTTTT
CASSWTGGTGELFF
>TRBJ2-2|TRBV9|NA|TRBD1
TGTGCCAGCAGCCTCCAGGAGGACAGGCCCACCGGGGAGCTGTTTTTT
CASSLQEDRPTGELFF
>TRBJ1-2|TRBV6-4|NA|NA
TGTGCCAGCTCCCCACAGGGAGAAGCTTGGGGCTACACCTTC
CASSPQGEAWGYTF
>TRBJ1-3|TRBV29-1|NA|NA
TGCAGCGTTGCCCTAGATCACTCTGGAAACACCATATATTTT
CSVALDHSGNTIYF
>TRBJ1-5|TRBV7-6|NA|TRBD1
TGTGCCAGCAGCTTGGATACAGGGGGCCCGGGTCAGCCCCAGCATTTT
CASSLDTGGPGQPQHF
>TRBJ2-7|TRBV12-5|NA|TRBD1
TGTGCTAGTGGTCTGGGACAGAGTCCTTACGAGCAGTACTTC
CASGLGQSPYEQYF
>TRBJ2-3|TRBV14|NA|NA
TGTGCCAGCAGCCGGAGGACGGAGACAGATACGCAGTATTTT
CASSRRTETDTQYF
>TRBJ1-3|TRBV3-1/TRBV3-2|once|TRBD1
TGTGCCAGCAGCCCTGGACAGGCCCCTGGAAACACCATATATTTT
CASSPGQAPGNTIYF
>TRBJ2-3|TRBV4-1|NA|NA
TGCGCCAGCAGCCAATTCTACGGGGATAGCACAGATACGCAGTATTTT
CASSQFYGDSTDTQYF
>TRBJ1-2|TRBV30|NA|TRBD1
TGTGCCTGGAGTCAGGACAGGTTCATCTATGGCTACACCTTC
CAWSQDRFIYGYTF
>TRBJ1-5|TRBV6-2/TRBV6-3|NA|NA
TGTGCCAGCAGTACTGTCACCAGCAATCAGCCCCAGCATTTT
CASSTVTSNQPQHF
>TRBJ1-1|TRBV25-1|NA|NA
TGTGCCAGCAGTGCCCCCTCGTTTGACACTGAAGCTTTCTTT
CASSAPSFDTEAFF
>TRBJ2-2|TRBV11-2|NA|TRBD1
TGTGCCAGCAGCTTAAGGTCGCAGGGGGCAACCGGGGAGCTGTTTTTT
CASSLRSQGATGELFF
>TRBJ2-2|TRBV7-2|NA|TRBD1
TGTGCCAGCAGCTTTGGACAGGGGACGAACACCGGGGAGCTGTTTTTT
CASSFGQGTNTGELFF
>TRBJ2-7|TRBV3-1/TRBV3-2|NA|TRBD1
TGTGCCAGCAGCCCCGGGACAGGGGTCCACGAGCAGTACTTC
CASSPGTGVHEQYF